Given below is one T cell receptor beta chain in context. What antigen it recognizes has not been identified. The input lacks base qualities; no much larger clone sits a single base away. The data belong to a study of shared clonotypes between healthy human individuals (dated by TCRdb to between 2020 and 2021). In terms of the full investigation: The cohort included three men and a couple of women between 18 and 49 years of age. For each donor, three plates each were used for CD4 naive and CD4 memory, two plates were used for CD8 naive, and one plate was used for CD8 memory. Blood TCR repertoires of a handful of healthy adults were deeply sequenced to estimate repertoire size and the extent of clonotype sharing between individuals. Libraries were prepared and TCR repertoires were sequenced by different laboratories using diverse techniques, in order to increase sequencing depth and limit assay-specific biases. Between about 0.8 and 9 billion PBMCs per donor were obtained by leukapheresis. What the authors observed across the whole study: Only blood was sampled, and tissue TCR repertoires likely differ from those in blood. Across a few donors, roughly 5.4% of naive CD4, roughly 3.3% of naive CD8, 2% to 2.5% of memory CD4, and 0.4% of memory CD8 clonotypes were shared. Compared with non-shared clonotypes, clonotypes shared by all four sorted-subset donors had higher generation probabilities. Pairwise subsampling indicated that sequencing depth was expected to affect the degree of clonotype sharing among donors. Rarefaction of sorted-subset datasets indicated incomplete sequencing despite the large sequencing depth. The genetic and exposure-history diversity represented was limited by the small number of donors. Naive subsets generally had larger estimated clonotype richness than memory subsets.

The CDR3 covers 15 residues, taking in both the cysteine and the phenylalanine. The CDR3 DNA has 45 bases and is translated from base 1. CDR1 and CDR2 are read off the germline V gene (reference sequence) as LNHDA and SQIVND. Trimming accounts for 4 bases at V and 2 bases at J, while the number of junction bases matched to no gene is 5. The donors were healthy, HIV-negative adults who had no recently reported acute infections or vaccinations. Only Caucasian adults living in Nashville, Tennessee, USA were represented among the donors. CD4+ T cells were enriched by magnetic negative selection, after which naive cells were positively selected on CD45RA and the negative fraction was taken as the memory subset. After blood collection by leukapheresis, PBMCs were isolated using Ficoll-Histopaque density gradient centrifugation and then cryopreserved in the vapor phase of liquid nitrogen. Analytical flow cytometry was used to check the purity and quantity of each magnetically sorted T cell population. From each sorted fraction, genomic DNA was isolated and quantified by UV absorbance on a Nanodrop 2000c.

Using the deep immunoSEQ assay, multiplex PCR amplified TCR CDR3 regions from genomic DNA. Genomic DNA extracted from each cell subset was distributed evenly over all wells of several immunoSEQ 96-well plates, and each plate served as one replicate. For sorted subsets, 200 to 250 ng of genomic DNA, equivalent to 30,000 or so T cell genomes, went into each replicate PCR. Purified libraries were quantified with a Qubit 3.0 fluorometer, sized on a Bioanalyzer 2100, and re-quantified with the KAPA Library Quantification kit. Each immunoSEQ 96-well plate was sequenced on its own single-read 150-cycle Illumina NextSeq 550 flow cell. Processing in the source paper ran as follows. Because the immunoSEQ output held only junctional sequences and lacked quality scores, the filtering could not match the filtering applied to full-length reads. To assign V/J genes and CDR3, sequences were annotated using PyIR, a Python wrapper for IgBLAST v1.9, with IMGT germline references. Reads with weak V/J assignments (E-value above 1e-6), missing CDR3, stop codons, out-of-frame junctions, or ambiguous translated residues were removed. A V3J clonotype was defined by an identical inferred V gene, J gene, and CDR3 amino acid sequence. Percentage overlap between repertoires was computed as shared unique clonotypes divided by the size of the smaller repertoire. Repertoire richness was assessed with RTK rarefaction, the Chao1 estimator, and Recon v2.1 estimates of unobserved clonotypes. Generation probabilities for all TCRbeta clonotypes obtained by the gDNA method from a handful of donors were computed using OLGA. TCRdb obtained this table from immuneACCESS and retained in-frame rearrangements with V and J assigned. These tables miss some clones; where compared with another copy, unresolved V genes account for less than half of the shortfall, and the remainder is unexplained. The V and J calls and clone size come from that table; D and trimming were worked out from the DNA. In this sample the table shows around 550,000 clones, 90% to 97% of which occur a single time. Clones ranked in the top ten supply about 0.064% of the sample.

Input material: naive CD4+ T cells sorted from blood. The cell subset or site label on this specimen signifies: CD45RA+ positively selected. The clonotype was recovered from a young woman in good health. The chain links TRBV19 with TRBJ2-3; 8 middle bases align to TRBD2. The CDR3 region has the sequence CASSKLAGPTDTQYF. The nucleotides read TGTGCCAGTAGTAAGCTAGCGGGTCCCACAGATACGCAGTATTTT. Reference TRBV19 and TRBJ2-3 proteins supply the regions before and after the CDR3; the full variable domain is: DGGITQSPKYLFRKEGQNVTLSCEQNLNHDAMYWYRQDPGQGLRLIYYSQIVNDFQKGDIAEGYSVSREKKESFPLTVTSAQKNPTAFYLCASSKLAGPTDTQYFGPGTRLTVL.